One and the same sample provided the 5 T cell receptor beta chains below, sequenced in a study of liver allograft versus peripheral blood T cells (dated by TCRdb to 2018 to 2021). Looking at the study overall: The study compared T cell receptor repertoires found within transplanted livers against repertoires in the peripheral blood of liver transplant recipients.

Sequenced using an Illumina MiSeq. TCRdb redid the processing of the public reads, applying fastp at Q25 and MiXCR, and retained in-frame beta chains. Entries are consolidated by CDR3 protein sequence, retaining the most common genes and DNA. In this sample the table shows 1,500 to 2,000 distinct CDR3 sequences, 15% of which occur a single time. 6% to 8.5% of the sample lies in the top ten. The origin of the receptors is a human patient who had a liver transplant. The graft donor may be the source of some T cells after a transplant.

This clonotype is categorized as medium-sized. The chain uses TRBV20-1 and TRBJ2-1, with 10 bases lining up with TRBD2. In germline, CDR1 is DFQATT, CDR2 SNEGSKA (reference sequence). The CDR3 consists of 16 residues. J gave up 5 bases and V 3 bases, and 10 bases lay outside the gene matches. CDR3 amino acids: CSASDPSSGRDNEQFF. In nucleotides, the CDR3 is TGCAGTGCTAGTGACCCTTCGAGCGGGAGGGACAATGAGCAGTTCTTC.

The gene calls are TRBV2 and TRBJ2-2; D is ambiguous. From germline, CDR1 is SNHLY and CDR2 FYNNEI. V shed 3 bases and J shed 9 bases, with 8 bases lying between them. The length of the CDR3 is 12 residues. The CDR3 DNA sequence: TGTGCCAGCAGTGACCGTTGGCGGGAGCTGTTTTTT. This translates into CASSDRWRELFF.

By sample fraction, this clonotype is medium-sized (0.01 to 0.1%). The rearrangement joins TRBV28 to TRBJ1-5, with D possibly matching TRBD1 (5 bases). This CDR3 is built from 17 residues. The ends were cut back, 4 bases at V and 0 bases at J, with 16 bases in the middle. Germline loops: CDR1 MDHEN, CDR2 SYDVKM. The CDR3 DNA sequence: TGTGCCAGCAGTTCTATGACGGGGCGGTATAGCAATCAGCCCCAGCATTTT. It yields the protein CASSSMTGRYSNQPQHF. Variable domain in full (rest from reference TRBV28 and TRBJ1-5): DVKVTQSSRYLVKRTGEKVFLECVQDMDHENMFWYRQDPGLGLRLIYFSYDVKMKEKGDIPEGYSVSREKKERFSLILESASTNQTSMYLCASSSMTGRYSNQPQHFGDGTRLSIL.

In this sample, this clonotype is medium-sized. The chain joins TRBV12-3 or TRBV12-4 to TRBJ2-1, with D perhaps assigned TRBD1 or TRBD2 (6 bases each). Trimming cost V 2 bases and J 7 bases, with 15 bases left between them. The CDR3 runs 15 residues. CDR3 sequence: CASSLMGGRHNEQFF. In DNA form, the CDR3 reads TGTGCCAGCAGTTTAATGGGGGGCAGGCATAATGAGCAGTTCTTC.

By share, this clonotype counts as medium-sized (0.01 to 0.1%). The chain joins TRBV2 to TRBJ1-3; D gene unclear. CDR1 is SNHLY and CDR2 is FYNNEI in the germline V gene. CDR3 size: 14 residues. V shed 0 bases and J shed 9 bases, with 12 bases lying between them. The CDR3 is CASSEAGRIVTIYF. The CDR3 coding sequence is TGTGCCAGCAGTGAAGCCGGCAGAATCGTCACCATATATTTT.